Shown below are 21 T cell receptor beta chains from a single sample sequenced in a study of blood T cell repertoires in COVID-19. Libraries were prepared by immunoSEQ multiplex PCR; TCRdb keeps only in-frame clonotypes and omits some of them. The data contain 250,000 to 350,000 clones, about 87% of them singletons. Sequenced sample: peripheral blood. The receptor source for this set is a woman aged 45-65 years with COVID-19, enrolled during active disease.

This clone was seen a handful of times. The chain couples TRBV27 to TRBJ2-2; D might be TRBD1 (6 bases). The V end was cut by 6 bases, the J end by 8 bases, with 13 bases between. There are 13 residues in the CDR3. The V gene's germline CDR1 is MNHEY and CDR2 SMNVEV (reference sequence). The DNA for the CDR3 is TGTGCCAGCAGAAACACAGGGTTGGGGGAGCTGTTTTTT. Translation: CASRNTGLGELFF.

In DNA form, the CDR3 reads TGTGCCAGCAGCTTAGGCGGGGCCAACTCCTACAATGAGCAGTTCTTC. Translating gives CASSLGGANSYNEQFF. The chain links TRBV7-2 to TRBJ2-1, with a tentative D call TRBD2 (6 bases). Germline V gene lookup returns CDR1 SGHTA and CDR2 FQGNSA. Trimming took 1 base from V and 0 from J, leaving 10 bases between them. The CDR3 contains 16 residues.

CDR3 coding DNA: TGTGCCAGCAGCCCAGGGGGGTTGGGCTACACCTTC. It encodes CASSPGGLGYTF. The chain links TRBV3-1 (or the pseudogene TRBV3-2) to TRBJ1-2; 7 positions agree with TRBD1. Unmatched junction bases numbered 4, after V lost 4 bases and J lost 8 bases. CDR1 and CDR2 from the germline V gene are LGHDT and YNNKEL (reference sequence). The CDR3 has 12 residues.

The chain carries TRBV25-1 and TRBJ1-6, with D possibly TRBD1 on 6 matching bases. Germline-derived CDR1 and CDR2 are MGHDK and SYGVNS. The CDR3 spans 14 residues. V gave up 6 bases and J gave up 4 bases, with 10 bases separating them. The CDR3 bases are TGTGCCAGCAGACTGACAGGTTATAATTCACCCCTCCACTTT. This codes for CASRLTGYNSPLHF.

This clone occurred a few times. The chain recombines TRBV30 with TRBJ1-1; 10 nucleotides agree with TRBD1. J lost 6 bases, V lost 3 bases, and 4 bases had no gene match. The CDR3 consists of 13 residues. CDR1 is GTSNPN and CDR2 is SVGIG in the germline V gene (reference sequence). The CDR3 region has the DNA TGTGCCTGGAGCCCAGGACAGGGGGCTGAAGCTTTCTTT. The encoded protein is CAWSPGQGAEAFF.

The chain recombines TRBV3-1 (or the pseudogene TRBV3-2) with TRBJ2-2, with a possible D match to TRBD2 (6 bases). Deletions cut 5 bases from V and 1 base from J, with 11 bases between. The CDR3 contains 15 residues. The V gene's germline CDR1 is LGHDT and CDR2 YNNKEL (reference sequence). This CDR3 is CASSSWTKNTGELFF. DNA for the CDR3: TGTGCCAGCAGCTCCTGGACTAAGAACACCGGGGAGCTGTTTTTT.

The rearrangement joins TRBV7-3 to TRBJ2-7, with TRBD1 identical over 8 bases. The junction had 9 bases not matched to a gene; V was cut back by 6 bases and J by 5 bases. This CDR3 is built from 14 residues. Germline CDR1 is SGHTA and CDR2 is FQGTGA. CDR3 nucleotides: TGTGCCAGCAGTCTCGTCCCAGGGGGCCACGAGCAGTACTTC. It translates to CASSLVPGGHEQYF.

This clone was seen more than once but under ten times. This chain joins TRBV18 and TRBJ1-4, with D tentatively TRBD1 (5 bases). The length of the CDR3 is 13 residues. Germline-derived CDR1 and CDR2 are KGHSH and LQKENI. V lost 6 bases and J 7 bases, leaving 12 bases between the germline ends. As DNA, the CDR3 is TGTGCCAGCTCGGCAGGGCGGTCTGAAAAACTGTTTTTT. Translation gives CASSAGRSEKLFF.

This chain connects TRBV18 to TRBJ2-1; a weak D match, TRBD2 (6 bases). CDR1 is KGHSH and CDR2 is LQKENI in the germline V gene. The CDR3 totals 17 residues. The germline V and J ends were trimmed by 2 bases and 1 base, with 15 bases remaining between them. The CDR3 DNA reads TGTGCCAGCTCACCAGTTATTGGCGGGAATTCCTACAATGAGCAGTTCTTC. Amino acid sequence: CASSPVIGGNSYNEQFF.

This clone was found once. The rearrangement joins TRBV28 to TRBJ2-1, with 11 bases lining up with TRBD1. Per germline, CDR1 MDHEN and CDR2 SYDVKM. There are 15 residues in the CDR3. The V gene end was trimmed by 7 bases and the J gene end by 1 base; junction bases not matched to a gene: 3. The CDR3 protein is CASNWDRGSYNEQFF. The DNA for the CDR3 is TGTGCCAGCAACTGGGACAGGGGGTCCTACAATGAGCAGTTCTTC. The entire variable domain, with the rest obtained from reference TRBV28 and TRBJ2-1, is as follows: DVKVTQSSRYLVKRTGEKVFLECVQDMDHENMFWYRQDPGLGLRLIYFSYDVKMKEKGDIPEGYSVSREKKERFSLILESASTNQTSMYLCASNWDRGSYNEQFFGPGTRLTVL.

The V and J genes are TRBV18 and TRBJ2-2; D gene uncertain. V shed 2 bases and J shed 5 bases, with 6 bases lying between them. The CDR3 totals 13 residues. Germline V gives CDR1 KGHSH, CDR2 LQKENI. As DNA, the CDR3 is TGTGCCAGCTCACCAACAGCTACCGGGGAGCTGTTTTTT. It encodes CASSPTATGELFF.

Concerning this clone: Within the sample, other DNA sequences also encode this same CDR3. J is TRBJ1-3 and V is TRBV7-2; D uncertain. V dropped 5 bases and J dropped 2 bases, with 16 bases sitting between them. This CDR3 has 16 amino acids. The germline V gene has CDR1 SGHTA and CDR2 FQGNSA. In DNA, the CDR3 is TGTGCCAGCAGCCACGAGAGGGCCCTCACTGGAAACACCATATATTTT. It codes for CASSHERALTGNTIYF.

The CDR3, as DNA: TGTGCCAGCTCACCACCGACAGTTCCGCTCGAGCAGTACTTC. Protein product: CASSPPTVPLEQYF. V and J are TRBV18 and TRBJ2-7, with D perhaps matching TRBD1 (5 bases). Germline V gives CDR1 KGHSH, CDR2 LQKENI. There are 14 residues in the CDR3. V was cut by 0 bases and J by 6 bases, with 12 bases left in between.

The V gene is TRBV27, the J gene TRBJ1-1, with 7 bases aligning to TRBD1. Looked up from germline, CDR1 is MNHEY and CDR2 is SMNVEV (reference sequence). J was trimmed by 0 bases and V by 2 bases; bases with no gene match: 3. CDR3 length: 15 amino acids. DNA of the CDR3: TGTGCCAGCAGTTTAACGACAGGGATGAACACTGAAGCTTTCTTT. This encodes CASSLTTGMNTEAFF.

The chain links TRBV18 to TRBJ2-7; D possibly corresponds to TRBD1 (6 bases). V lost 5 bases, J lost 0 bases, and 11 bases lay in between. The CDR3 contains 14 residues. Germline V gene sequence: CDR1 KGHSH, CDR2 LQKENI. CDR3 protein: CASSSGQSSYEQYF. For the CDR3, the DNA is TGTGCCAGCTCATCTGGACAGTCCTCCTACGAGCAGTACTTC.

V usage is TRBV11-3 and J usage is TRBJ2-1; D unclear. Germline CDR1 is SGHNT and CDR2 is YENEEA. This CDR3 has 14 amino acids. V was shortened by 1 base and J by 4 bases, with 8 bases between the two germline ends. The CDR3 reads CASSLGGGYNEQFF. The CDR3 nucleotides are TGTGCCAGCAGCTTAGGAGGCGGTTACAATGAGCAGTTCTTC. Full variable domain (outside the CDR3, taken from reference TRBV11-3 and TRBJ2-1): EAGVVQSPRYKIIEKKQPVAFWCNPISGHNTLYWYLQNLGQGPELLIRYENEEAVDDSQLPKDRFSAERLKGVDSTLKIQPAELGDSAVYLCASSLGGGYNEQFFGPGTRLTVL.

As DNA, the CDR3 is TGTGCCAGCAGGGAGGACCTTCGCTCTGGAAACACCATATATTTT. Its protein product is CASREDLRSGNTIYF. This chain joins TRBV2 and TRBJ1-3; D not resolved. CDR3 length: 15 residues. Germline loops: CDR1 SNHLY, CDR2 FYNNEI. The V end lost 6 bases, the J end lost 0 bases, and 12 bases lay between the germline ends.

V is TRBV11-3 and J is TRBJ1-1, with no clear D. V was shortened by 5 bases and J by 6 bases, with 10 bases between the two germline ends. This CDR3 comprises 12 residues. Germline lookup yields CDR1 SGHNT and CDR2 YENEEA. The CDR3 protein is CASSTKPAEAFF. The CDR3 region has the DNA TGTGCCAGCAGCACGAAGCCCGCTGAAGCTTTCTTT.

The chain recombines TRBV2 with TRBJ1-2, with D perhaps TRBD1 (5 bases). Between the trimmed V and J ends, which lost 0 bases and 2 bases, there was a span of 10 bases. The germline gives CDR1 SNHLY, CDR2 FYNNEI. CDR3 length: 15 amino acids. The CDR3 sequence is CASSEAGAGNYGYTF. The CDR3 DNA sequence: TGTGCCAGCAGTGAAGCTGGGGCAGGGAACTATGGCTACACCTTC.

The chain couples TRBV4-1 to TRBJ1-2; perhaps TRBD1 as D (6 bases). V dropped 2 bases and J dropped 7 bases, with 17 bases sitting between them. There are 15 residues in the CDR3. From germline, CDR1 is MGHRA and CDR2 YSYEKL. CDR3 sequence reads: CASSQRPWGGSGYTF. Here the CDR3 DNA reads TGCGCCAGCAGCCAACGACCCTGGGGGGGCTCTGGCTACACCTTC.

The genes are TRBV7-9 and TRBJ2-5; D call uncertain. The ends were cut back, 4 bases at V and 7 bases at J, with 10 bases in the middle. Germline assignment: CDR1 SEHNR and CDR2 FQNEAQ (reference sequence). This CDR3 spans 12 amino acids. The CDR3 coding sequence is TGTGCCAGCAGCTCCGGGTTGGGGACCCAGTACTTC. Residues: CASSSGLGTQYF.